This T cell receptor beta chain was recovered during a study of T cells in Graves' hyperthyroidism and ophthalmopathy. General study points: Researchers found most expanded thyroid clonotypes above 0.001 in blood as well.

This CDR3 contains 15 residues. Germline CDR1 reads KGHSH; CDR2 reads LQKENI. The V gene lost 2 bases and the J gene lost 4 bases, with 12 bases spanning the gap. This clonotype appeared many times. Antigen unknown. RNA transcripts provided the source from which TCR beta CDR3 regions were amplified. Carried out on the TCR CDR3, a first-round RT-PCR used the HTBI primer set. In TCRdb, the multiplex PCR reads were re-called with MiXCR into one record per CDR3 protein. The sample has 620,000 or so distinct CDR3 sequences; around 13% are singletons. V gene TRBV18 combines with J gene TRBJ2-1, with D maybe TRBD1 (5 bases). Sequenced sample: blood. This TCR was sampled from a woman aged 50 to 60 with Graves' ophthalmopathy. CDR3 amino acids: CASSPSARGYNEQFF. CDR3 in DNA: TGTGCCAGCTCACCATCCGCAAGGGGTTACAATGAGCAGTTCTTC.